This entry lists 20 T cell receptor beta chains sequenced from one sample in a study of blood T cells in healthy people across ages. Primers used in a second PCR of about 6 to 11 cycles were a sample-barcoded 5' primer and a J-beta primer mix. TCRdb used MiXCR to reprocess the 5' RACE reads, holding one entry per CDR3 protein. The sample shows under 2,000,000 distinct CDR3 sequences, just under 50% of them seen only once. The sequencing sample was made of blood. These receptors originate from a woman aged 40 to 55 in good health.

The CDR3 loop reads CASSSRLAGYPENEQFF. The CDR3 nucleotides are TGCGCCAGCAGCTCCCGACTAGCTGGGTACCCTGAGAATGAGCAGTTCTTC. The rearrangement links TRBV5-1 to TRBJ2-1, with 7 bases fitting TRBD2. The CDR3 extends over 17 amino acids. The germline V gene encodes CDR1 SGHRS and CDR2 YFSETQ. V shed 3 bases and J 7 bases; nucleotides not matched to a gene: 16.

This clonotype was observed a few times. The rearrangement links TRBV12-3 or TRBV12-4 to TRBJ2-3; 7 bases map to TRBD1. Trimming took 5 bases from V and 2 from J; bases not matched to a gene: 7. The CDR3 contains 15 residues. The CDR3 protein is CASSPDRTDTDTQYF. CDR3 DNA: TGTGCCAGCAGTCCGGACAGGACCGACACAGATACGCAGTATTTT.

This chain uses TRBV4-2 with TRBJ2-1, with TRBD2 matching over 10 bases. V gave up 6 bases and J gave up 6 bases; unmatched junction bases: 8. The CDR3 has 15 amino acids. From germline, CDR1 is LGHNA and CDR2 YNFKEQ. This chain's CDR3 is CASSPLAGISNEQFF. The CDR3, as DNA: TGTGCCAGCAGTCCACTAGCGGGGATTTCCAATGAGCAGTTCTTC.

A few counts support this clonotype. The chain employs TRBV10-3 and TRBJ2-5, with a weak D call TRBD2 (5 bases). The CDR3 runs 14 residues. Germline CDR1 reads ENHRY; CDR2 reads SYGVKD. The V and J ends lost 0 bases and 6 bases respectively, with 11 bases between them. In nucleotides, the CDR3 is TGTGCCATCAGTGAGTCGGCAGACGGGAAGACCCAGTACTTC. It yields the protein CAISESADGKTQYF.

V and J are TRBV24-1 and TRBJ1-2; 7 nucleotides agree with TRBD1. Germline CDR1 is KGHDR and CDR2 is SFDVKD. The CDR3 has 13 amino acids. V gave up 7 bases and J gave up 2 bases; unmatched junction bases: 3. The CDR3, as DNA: TGTGCCACCAGAAGGACAGGCAACTATGGCTACACCTTC. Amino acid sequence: CATRRTGNYGYTF.

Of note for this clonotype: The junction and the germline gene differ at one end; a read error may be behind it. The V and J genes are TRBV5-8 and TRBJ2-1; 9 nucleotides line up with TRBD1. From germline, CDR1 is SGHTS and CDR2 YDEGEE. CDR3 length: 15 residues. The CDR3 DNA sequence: TGTGCCAACAGCTGGGGACAGGGTTCCTACAATGAGCAGTTCTTC. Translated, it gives CANSWGQGSYNEQFF.

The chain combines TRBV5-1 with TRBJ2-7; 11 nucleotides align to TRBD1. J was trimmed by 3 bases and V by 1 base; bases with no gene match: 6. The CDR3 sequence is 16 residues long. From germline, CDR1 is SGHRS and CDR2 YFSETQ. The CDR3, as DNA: TGCGCCAGCAGCTTGAATGCGGACAGGGGGCACTACGAGCAGTACTTC. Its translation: CASSLNADRGHYEQYF.

CDR3 sequence: CASSLEQGALPREQYF. The CDR3 region has the DNA TGTGCCAGCAGCTTAGAACAGGGGGCGCTTCCCCGCGAGCAGTACTTC. The chain links TRBV7-8 to TRBJ2-5, with 9 bases aligning to TRBD1. The DNA end is more similar to TRBJ2-7, so the J call may be wrong. Germline CDR1 reads SGHVS; CDR2 reads FQNEAQ. The CDR3 runs to 16 residues.

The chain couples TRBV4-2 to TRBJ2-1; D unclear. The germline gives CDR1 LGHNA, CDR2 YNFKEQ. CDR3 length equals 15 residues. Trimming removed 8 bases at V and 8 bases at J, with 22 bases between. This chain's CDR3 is CASALSQAETDEQFF. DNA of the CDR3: TGTGCCAGCGCGCTGTCTCAGGCGGAGACCGATGAGCAGTTCTTC.

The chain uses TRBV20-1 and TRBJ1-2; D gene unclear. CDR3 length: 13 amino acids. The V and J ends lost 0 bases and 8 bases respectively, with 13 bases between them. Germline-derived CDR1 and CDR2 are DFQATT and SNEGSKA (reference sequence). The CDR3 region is CSARDEAEGGYTF. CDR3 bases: TGCAGTGCTAGAGATGAGGCGGAAGGGGGCTACACCTTC.

CDR3 nucleotide sequence: TGTGCCAGCAGTCCGACTGGACAGACTTACGAGCAGTACTTC. As protein: CASSPTGQTYEQYF. The chain joins TRBV28 to TRBJ2-7; D perhaps matches TRBD1 (6 bases). The CDR3 totals 14 residues. Deletions cut 5 bases from V and 4 bases from J, with 15 bases between. Germline V CDR1 and CDR2: MDHEN, SYDVKM.

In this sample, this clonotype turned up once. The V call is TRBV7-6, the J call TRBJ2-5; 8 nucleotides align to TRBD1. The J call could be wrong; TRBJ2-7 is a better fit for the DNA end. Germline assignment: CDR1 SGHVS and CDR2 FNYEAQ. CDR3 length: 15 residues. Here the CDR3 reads CASSPQTGVHYEQYF. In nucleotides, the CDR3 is TGTGCCAGCAGCCCACAGACAGGGGTCCACTACGAGCAGTACTTC.

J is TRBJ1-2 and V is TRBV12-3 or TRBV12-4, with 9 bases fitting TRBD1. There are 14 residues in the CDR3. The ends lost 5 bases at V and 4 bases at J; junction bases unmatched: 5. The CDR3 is CASSIQGASYGYTF. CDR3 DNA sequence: TGTGCCAGCAGTATACAGGGGGCGAGCTATGGCTACACCTTC.

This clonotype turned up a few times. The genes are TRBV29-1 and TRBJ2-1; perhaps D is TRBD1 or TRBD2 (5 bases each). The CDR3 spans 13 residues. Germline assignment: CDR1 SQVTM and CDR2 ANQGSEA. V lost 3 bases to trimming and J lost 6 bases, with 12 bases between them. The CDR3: CSVDRRDGNEQFF. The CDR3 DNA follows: TGCAGCGTTGACCGCAGGGACGGCAATGAGCAGTTCTTC.

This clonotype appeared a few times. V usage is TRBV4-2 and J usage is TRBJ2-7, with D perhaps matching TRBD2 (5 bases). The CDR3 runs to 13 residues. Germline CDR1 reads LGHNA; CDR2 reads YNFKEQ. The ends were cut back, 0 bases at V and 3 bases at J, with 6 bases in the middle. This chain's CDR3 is CASSQERVYEQYF. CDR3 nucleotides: TGTGCCAGCAGCCAAGAGAGGGTCTACGAGCAGTACTTC.

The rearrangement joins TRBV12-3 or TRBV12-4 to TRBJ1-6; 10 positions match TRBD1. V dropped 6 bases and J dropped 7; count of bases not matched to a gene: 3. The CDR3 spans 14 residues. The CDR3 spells CASRGDRGNSPLHF. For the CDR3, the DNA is TGTGCCAGCAGGGGGGACAGGGGAAATTCACCCCTCCACTTT.

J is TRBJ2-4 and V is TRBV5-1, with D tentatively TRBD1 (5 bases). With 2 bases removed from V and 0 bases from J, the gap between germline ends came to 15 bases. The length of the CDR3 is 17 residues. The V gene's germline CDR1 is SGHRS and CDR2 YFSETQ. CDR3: CASSLGHEKLAKNIQYF. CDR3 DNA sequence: TGCGCCAGCAGCTTAGGACATGAGAAACTAGCCAAAAACATTCAGTACTTC.

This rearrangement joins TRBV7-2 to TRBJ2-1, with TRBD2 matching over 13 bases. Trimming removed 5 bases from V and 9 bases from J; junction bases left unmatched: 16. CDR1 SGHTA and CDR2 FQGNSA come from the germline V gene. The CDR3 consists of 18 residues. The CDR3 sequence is CASSPRDLTSGGTIEQFF. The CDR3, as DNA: TGTGCCAGCAGCCCCCGAGATTTGACTAGCGGGGGGACCATTGAGCAGTTCTTC.

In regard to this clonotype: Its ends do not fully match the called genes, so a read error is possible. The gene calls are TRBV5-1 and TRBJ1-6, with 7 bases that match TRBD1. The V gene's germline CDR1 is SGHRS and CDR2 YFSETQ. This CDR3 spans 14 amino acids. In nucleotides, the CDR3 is TGCGCCAGCAGCACCAGGGGGGATAATTCGCCCCTCCACTTT. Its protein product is CASSTRGDNSPLHF.

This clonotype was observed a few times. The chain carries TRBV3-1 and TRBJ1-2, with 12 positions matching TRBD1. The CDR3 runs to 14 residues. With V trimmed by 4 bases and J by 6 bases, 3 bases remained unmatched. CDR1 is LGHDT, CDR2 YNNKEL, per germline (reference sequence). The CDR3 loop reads CASSRGQGANGYTF. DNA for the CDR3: TGTGCCAGCAGCCGGGGACAGGGGGCCAATGGCTACACCTTC.